The 22 T cell receptor beta chains reported below all come from one sample, sequenced in a study of OX40 agonist ivuxolimab in advanced cancers. The method was immunoSEQ multiplex PCR; TCRdb's version includes in-frame clones alone and lacks a portion of them. Here the sample spans tens of thousands of clones, 91% being singletons. The sequencing used CD4+ or CD8+ T cells sorted from blood, collected in a trial of the OX40 agonist ivuxolimab. Every receptor here comes from an adult with an advanced solid tumor such as melanoma, head and neck, liver or kidney cancer.

V is TRBV9 and J is TRBJ2-1; a weak D match, TRBD2 (6 bases). The V and J ends lost 3 bases and 1 base respectively, with 14 bases between them. The CDR3 is 16 residues long. CDR1 and CDR2 from the germline V gene are SGDLS and YYNGEE. CDR3 DNA: TGTGCCAGCAGCGGCCACGTCGCGGGATCCTACAATGAGCAGTTCTTC. It codes for CASSGHVAGSYNEQFF.

The chain has TRBV10-2 and TRBJ1-6; 9 positions match TRBD1. This CDR3 has 13 amino acids. Germline V gene data show CDR1 as WSHSY and CDR2 as SAAADI. V was pared by 5 bases and J by 8 bases, with 1 base of the junction left unmatched. CDR3 nucleotide sequence: TGCGCCAGCAGTACAGGGGGCGATTCACCCCTCCACTTT. Amino acid sequence: CASSTGGDSPLHF.

The V and J genes are TRBV6-6 and TRBJ2-1, with 8 bases lining up with TRBD2. The CDR3 is 16 residues long. Germline loops: CDR1 MNHNY, CDR2 SVGAGI (reference sequence). The trim removed 4 bases at V and 6 bases at J, leaving 11 bases unmatched. The CDR3 nucleotides are TGTGCCAGCAGTTCCGAGGTAGCGGGACGCGGCAATGAGCAGTTCTTC. Translating gives CASSSEVAGRGNEQFF.

This clone appeared a single time. One end of the junction varies from germline; a read error may be responsible. The sample contains more than one DNA sequence encoding this CDR3. This rearrangement joins TRBV15 to TRBJ2-2; 9 positions match TRBD2. This CDR3 is built from 15 residues. Per germline, CDR1 LNHNV and CDR2 YYDKDF (reference sequence). In DNA, the CDR3 is TGTGCCACCAGCAGACATAGCGGGAGCACCGGGGAACTGTTTTTT. This encodes CATSRHSGSTGELFF.

The rearrangement links TRBV30 to TRBJ1-3, with D tentatively TRBD1 (6 bases). V was clipped by 2 bases and J by 0 bases, with 14 bases between them. Per germline, CDR1 GTSNPN and CDR2 SVGIG (reference sequence). This CDR3 spans 16 amino acids. DNA for the CDR3: TGTGCCTGGAGTATGGGGGGCATAACCTCTGGAAACACCATATATTTT. It encodes CAWSMGGITSGNTIYF. The complete variable domain, with remaining parts taken from reference TRBV30 and TRBJ1-3, reads SQTIHQWPATLVQPVGSPLSLECTVEGTSNPNLYWYRQAAGRGLQLLFYSVGIGQISSEVPQNLSASRPQDRQFILSSKKLLLSDSGFYLCAWSMGGITSGNTIYFGEGSWLTVV.

The V call is TRBV30, the J call TRBJ2-2; D uncertain. The CDR3 consists of 13 residues. From germline, CDR1 is GTSNPN and CDR2 SVGIG (reference sequence). Trimming removed 6 bases from V and 2 bases from J, with 10 bases in between. This CDR3 reads CACQATNTGELFF. Written as DNA, the CDR3 is TGTGCCTGCCAAGCTACTAACACCGGGGAGCTGTTTTTT.

The genes are TRBV6-5 and TRBJ2-7; possibly TRBD1 for D (5 bases). This CDR3 spans 13 amino acids. Deletions cut 2 bases from V and 6 bases from J, with 11 bases between. Germline V CDR1 and CDR2: MNHEY, SVGAGI. The CDR3 spells CASSYQGTSEQYF. DNA for the CDR3: TGTGCCAGCAGTTACCAGGGAACAAGCGAGCAGTACTTC.

The rearrangement uses TRBV18 and TRBJ2-2; D gene unclear. The CDR3 has 13 amino acids. In germline, CDR1 is KGHSH, CDR2 LQKENI. Trimming removed 5 bases from V and 0 bases from J, with 4 bases in between. The CDR3, as DNA: TGTGCCAGCTCATCTCCGAACACCGGGGAGCTGTTTTTT. Its protein product is CASSSPNTGELFF.

The chain employs TRBV7-3 and TRBJ1-5; tentative D call: TRBD1 (6 bases). Between the trimmed V and J ends, which lost 2 bases and 5 bases, there was a span of 13 bases. Germline loops: CDR1 SGHTA, CDR2 FQGTGA. This CDR3 spans 15 amino acids. The CDR3 reads CASSLDRSGDQPQHF. DNA of the CDR3: TGTGCCAGCAGCTTAGACAGGTCGGGCGATCAGCCCCAGCATTTT.

The chain recombines TRBV6-4 with TRBJ2-7; TRBD2 aligns across 10 bases. Germline CDR1 MRHNA, CDR2 SNTAGT. V shed 8 bases, J shed 0 bases, and the junction held 16 bases outside the gene matches. This CDR3 has 18 amino acids. The CDR3 DNA follows: TGTGCCAGCGGGGGGGAGCGGGAGGGCTTTGTTGGCTCCTACGAGCAGTACTTC. Amino acid sequence: CASGGEREGFVGSYEQYF.

The V and J genes are TRBV6-6 and TRBJ1-5; 7 nucleotides align to TRBD1. Germline V gives CDR1 MNHNY, CDR2 SVGAGI (reference sequence). The V and J ends lost 5 bases and 6 bases, in that order; junction bases with no gene match: 7. The CDR3 has 14 residues. CDR3 region: CASSGDRAGQPQHF. In DNA form, the CDR3 reads TGTGCCAGCAGTGGAGACAGGGCTGGTCAGCCCCAGCATTTT.

This rearrangement joins TRBV29-1 to TRBJ2-7, with a possible D match to TRBD1 (5 bases). Germline V gives CDR1 SQVTM, CDR2 ANQGSEA. The CDR3 runs 13 residues. V shed 6 bases and J shed 2 bases, with 14 bases lying between them. The CDR3 nucleotides read TGCAGCGTGGTGACAGCTACCACCTACGAGCAGTACTTC. It encodes CSVVTATTYEQYF.

The chain combines TRBV28 with TRBJ1-4, with 7 bases that match TRBD1. After removal of 3 bases from V and 8 bases from J, the junction contained 12 bases not matched to a gene. Looked up from germline, CDR1 is MDHEN and CDR2 is SYDVKM. The CDR3 totals 16 residues. The CDR3 DNA reads as TGTGCCAGCAGTTTCCCACTTCCAGGGGGAAAGGAAAAACTGTTTTTT. It codes for CASSFPLPGGKEKLFF.

V usage is TRBV29-1 and J usage is TRBJ2-2; possibly TRBD1 or TRBD2 for D (5 bases each). The CDR3 is 13 residues long. Germline V gene lookup returns CDR1 SQVTM and CDR2 ANQGSEA. Trimming pared 7 bases from V and 2 bases from J, leaving 11 bases between. CDR3 in amino acids: CSGGSGNTGELFF. For the CDR3, the DNA is TGCAGCGGGGGGAGCGGTAACACCGGGGAGCTGTTTTTT.

The J gene is TRBJ2-1, the V gene TRBV5-4, with 7 positions matching TRBD2. The junction had 2 bases not matched to a gene; V was cut back by 2 bases and J by 0 bases. The CDR3 length is 15 residues. Germline lookup yields CDR1 SGHNT and CDR2 YYREEE (reference sequence). This CDR3 is CASSFRTSSYNEQFF. The DNA of the CDR3 is TGTGCCAGCAGCTTCCGGACTAGCTCCTACAATGAGCAGTTCTTC.

The CDR3 DNA reads TGTGCCAGCGAGGTGGGCGTTTCGTACGGTGGCTACACCTTC. Translating it yields CASEVGVSYGGYTF. The chain joins TRBV7-2 to TRBJ1-2; unclear D gene. Germline CDR1 and CDR2: SGHTA and FQGNSA. The CDR3 is made up of 14 amino acids. V gave up 8 bases and J gave up 7 bases, with 20 bases separating them.

The chain uses TRBV6-1 and TRBJ2-2; 7 bases are a match to TRBD1. V shed 6 bases and J 5 bases; nucleotides not matched to a gene: 9. This CDR3 comprises 15 residues. From germline, CDR1 is MNHNS and CDR2 SASEGT. CDR3 region: CASRPQGKRTGELFF. Here the CDR3 DNA reads TGTGCCAGCAGACCACAGGGGAAGAGGACCGGGGAGCTGTTTTTT.

The J gene is TRBJ2-2, the V gene TRBV7-2; TRBD2 aligns across 8 bases. Trimming took 1 base from V and 5 from J; bases not matched to a gene: 12. The germline V gene encodes CDR1 SGHTA and CDR2 FQGNSA. The CDR3 has 18 amino acids. This CDR3 is CASSLEGSGSIGTGELFF. CDR3 DNA sequence: TGTGCCAGCAGCTTAGAGGGGAGCGGGAGTATAGGAACCGGGGAGCTGTTTTTT.

This clone was detected only once. The CDR3 protein is CSARDSGEAFF. DNA for the CDR3: TGCAGTGCTAGAGATTCTGGAGAAGCTTTCTTT. This sequence joins TRBV20-1 and TRBJ1-1; no clear D gene. CDR3 length: 11 residues. Trimming removed 0 bases from V and 8 bases from J, with 7 bases in between. Germline V gives CDR1 DFQATT, CDR2 SNEGSKA (reference sequence).

This sequence joins TRBV15 and TRBJ2-2, with no clear D. There are 14 residues in the CDR3. From germline, CDR1 is LNHNV and CDR2 YYDKDF (reference sequence). V was pared by 1 base and J by 2 bases, with 5 bases between. The CDR3 region has the DNA TGTGCCACCAGCAGAGGTGTTAACACCGGGGAGCTGTTTTTT. Translation gives CATSRGVNTGELFF.

The rearrangement uses TRBV15 and TRBJ2-1, with D perhaps TRBD1 (6 bases). V shed 0 bases and J shed 10 bases, with 7 bases lying between them. The CDR3 extends over 12 amino acids. CDR1 LNHNV and CDR2 YYDKDF come from the germline V gene (reference sequence). The DNA of the CDR3 is TGTGCCACCAGCAGAGATAGGGGGGAGCAGTTCTTC. This sequence encodes CATSRDRGEQFF. Complete variable domain (other parts from reference TRBV15 and TRBJ2-1): DAMVIQNPRYQVTQFGKPVTLSCSQTLNHNVMYWYQQKSSQAPKLLFHYYDKDFNNEADTPDNFQSRRPNTSFCFLDIRSPGLGDTAMYLCATSRDRGEQFFGPGTRLTVL.

This chain connects TRBV5-1 to TRBJ1-2; the match to TRBD1 covers 9 bases. With 4 bases clipped from V and 6 bases from J, the junction kept 1 base outside the gene matches. CDR3 length equals 12 residues. Germline lookup yields CDR1 SGHRS and CDR2 YFSETQ. The DNA of the CDR3 is TGCGCCAGCAGCGGGACAGGGAATGGCTACACCTTC. Residues: CASSGTGNGYTF.